Listed here are 29 T cell receptor beta chains from one sample, sequenced in a study of beta chain features in type 1 diabetes. The isolated RNA, all of it, was reverse transcribed, so expressed TCRB transcripts were what got sequenced. Sequencing was performed with immunoSEQ multiplex PCR; in TCRdb, only in-frame clones are kept and a portion is missing. This table holds about 900,000 clones, about 17% found once. Sequencing input: naive CD4+ T cells from blood. These receptor sequences come from a woman aged 18-29 years in good health.

Only a few counts were recorded for this clone. The V gene is TRBV4-1, the J gene TRBJ2-7; 9 positions agree with TRBD2. The germline CDR1 and CDR2 sequences are MGHRA and YSYEKL. The CDR3 is 15 residues long. The ends lost 0 bases at V and 9 bases at J; junction bases unmatched: 9. The CDR3 loop reads CASSQDIAGVARQYF. CDR3 DNA: TGCGCCAGCAGCCAAGATATAGCGGGAGTTGCGCGGCAGTACTTC.

This clone was seen just once. V gene TRBV11-2 combines with J gene TRBJ2-3; no clear D gene. CDR1 and CDR2 (germline): SGHAT, FQNNGV. The CDR3 runs to 15 residues. V lost 1 base, J lost 2 bases, and 10 bases lay in between. DNA for the CDR3: TGTGCCAGCAGCTTAGTATCCCGGACCACAGATACGCAGTATTTT. It specifies CASSLVSRTTDTQYF.

The chain uses TRBV7-2 and TRBJ1-3; D unclear. The V end lost 5 bases, the J end lost 0 bases, and 5 bases lay between the germline ends. The germline gives CDR1 SGHTA, CDR2 FQGNSA. This CDR3 is 13 amino acids long. This CDR3 is CASSPFSGNTIYF. The CDR3 DNA reads as TGTGCCAGCAGCCCTTTCTCTGGAAACACCATATATTTT.

This clone was recorded a few times. Different DNA sequences within this sample yield the same CDR3. The rearrangement links TRBV18 to TRBJ1-2, with TRBD1 matching over 7 bases. Germline loops: CDR1 KGHSH, CDR2 LQKENI. CDR3 length equals 14 residues. After removal of 3 bases from V and 4 bases from J, the junction contained 5 bases not matched to a gene. CDR3 DNA sequence: TGTGCCAGCTCACCTGGGACAGACTTCTATGGCTACACCTTC. Residues: CASSPGTDFYGYTF.

This chain's CDR3 is CASSPGPSFATNEKLFF. DNA for the CDR3: TGTGCCAGCAGCCCAGGGCCCTCCTTTGCAACTAATGAAAAACTGTTTTTT. The chain is built from TRBV5-5 and TRBJ1-4; tentative D call: TRBD1 (5 bases). The germline V gene encodes CDR1 SGHKS and CDR2 YYEKEE (reference sequence). The CDR3 is made up of 17 amino acids. V was shortened by 4 bases and J by 0 bases, with 16 bases between the two germline ends.

This clone was observed a handful of times. The V and J genes are TRBV21-1 and TRBJ2-3; the D call of TRBD2 is as the table states it, not checked on the DNA. TRBV21-1 is shown as a pseudogene. The CDR3 length is 18 residues. DNA for the CDR3: TGTGCCAGCAGCACGATTTTGTGCCCCACGACTAGCGCGGATACGCAGTATTTT. Amino acids: CASSTILCPTTSADTQYF.

The rearrangement links TRBV7-9 to TRBJ1-4; D ambiguous. Germline V CDR1 and CDR2: SEHNR, FQNEAQ (reference sequence). The V end was cut by 2 bases, the J end by 7 bases, with 11 bases between. The CDR3 has 14 residues. As DNA, the CDR3 is TGTGCCAGCAGCTTATGGGCCGCCGGTGAAAAACTGTTTTTT. This gives the protein CASSLWAAGEKLFF.

The V gene is TRBV6-5, the J gene TRBJ1-1; D might be TRBD1 (6 bases). Germline CDR1 reads MNHEY; CDR2 reads SVGAGI. V lost 4 bases and J 6 bases, leaving 12 bases between the germline ends. The CDR3 spans 13 residues. CDR3 in DNA: TGTGCCAGCAGTTTAAGGGGGGTCGCTGAAGCTTTCTTT. Its translation is CASSLRGVAEAFF.

The gene calls are TRBV2 and TRBJ2-1; D is uncertain. CDR3 length: 12 residues. Trimming removed 6 bases at V and 3 bases at J, with 6 bases between. CDR1 and CDR2 (germline): SNHLY, FYNNEI. In DNA, the CDR3 is TGTGCCAGCAGCTCCGACTACAATGAGCAGTTCTTC. This gives the protein CASSSDYNEQFF.

This clone was recorded a few times. This chain connects TRBV10-3 to TRBJ2-3; possibly TRBD1 for D (5 bases). Germline V gene lookup returns CDR1 ENHRY and CDR2 SYGVKD. The CDR3 totals 16 residues. V lost 2 bases and J lost 0, with 12 bases in between. The CDR3 region has the DNA TGTGCCATCAGTGAGGGGGCGAAACGTAGCACAGATACGCAGTATTTT. It is translated as CAISEGAKRSTDTQYF.

This clone has a handful of counts. The chain joins TRBV4-3 to TRBJ1-5; 9 nucleotides line up with TRBD1. Germline loops: CDR1 LGHNA, CDR2 YSLEER. V was pared by 0 bases and J by 2 bases, with 11 bases of the junction left unmatched. There are 19 residues in the CDR3. The CDR3 nucleotides read TGCGCCAGCAGCCAAGAATTACAGGGGGCAAAAGGGGGCAATCAGCCCCAGCATTTT. Protein: CASSQELQGAKGGNQPQHF.

This clone was found a few times. The chain carries TRBV7-2 and TRBJ2-1; D not resolved. Trimming removed 3 bases from V and 7 bases from J, with 7 bases in between. The V gene's germline CDR1 is SGHTA and CDR2 FQGNSA. The CDR3 totals 12 residues. CDR3 nucleotides: TGTGCCAGCAGCTTTAGTAGGAATGAGCAGTTCTTC. Its translation is CASSFSRNEQFF.

The CDR3 DNA is TGTGCCAGTAGTGACAGGGGGCACTCCTACGAGCAGTACTTC. As protein: CASSDRGHSYEQYF. The rearrangement links TRBV19 to TRBJ2-7, with 10 bases that match TRBD1. V lost 5 bases, J lost 0 bases, and 1 base stayed unmatched. The CDR3 extends over 14 amino acids. Germline V gene data show CDR1 as LNHDA and CDR2 as SQIVND (reference sequence).

The chain employs TRBV9 and TRBJ2-7; TRBD1 might be the D (5 bases). Trimming took off 2 bases at V and 3 bases at J, with 15 bases between the two ends. Looked up from germline, CDR1 is SGDLS and CDR2 is YYNGEE. CDR3 length: 15 amino acids. The chain's CDR3 is CASSVGQANIYEQYF. The CDR3 DNA reads as TGTGCCAGCAGCGTGGGGCAGGCGAATATCTACGAGCAGTACTTC.

V and J are TRBV15 and TRBJ2-7, with TRBD2 matching over 8 bases. After removal of 3 bases from V and 5 bases from J, the junction contained 9 bases not matched to a gene. The CDR3 contains 15 residues. Germline V gene sequence: CDR1 LNHNV, CDR2 YYDKDF (reference sequence). The CDR3 here is CATSRRAAGVHEQYF. DNA for the CDR3: TGTGCCACCAGCAGGAGGGCAGCGGGAGTGCACGAGCAGTACTTC.

This clone was found a few times. The CDR3: CAISEGPGDYGYTF. In nucleotides, the CDR3 is TGTGCCATCAGTGAAGGCCCCGGCGACTATGGCTACACCTTC. The V gene is TRBV10-3, the J gene TRBJ1-2, with unresolved D. The CDR3 consists of 14 residues. The V end was cut by 3 bases, the J end by 3 bases, with 11 bases between. Germline V gene lookup returns CDR1 ENHRY and CDR2 SYGVKD.

A few counts support this clone. The chain employs TRBV29-1 and TRBJ2-1, with 7 nucleotides matching TRBD1. This CDR3 is built from 14 residues. Germline lookup yields CDR1 SQVTM and CDR2 ANQGSEA. Trimming cost V 3 bases and J 4 bases; bases outside gene matches: 6. CDR3 region: CSVDALGQYNEQFF. The CDR3 DNA reads TGCAGCGTTGACGCCCTGGGACAGTACAATGAGCAGTTCTTC.

The rearrangement joins TRBV2 to TRBJ1-5, with D possibly matching TRBD1 (5 bases). The CDR3 has 14 amino acids. The V and J ends lost 5 bases and 9 bases respectively, with 17 bases between them. Germline V CDR1 and CDR2: SNHLY, FYNNEI. The DNA for the CDR3 is TGTGCCAGCAGTCGAACAGGTGACGCACTGCCCCAGCATTTT. Protein: CASSRTGDALPQHF.

V gene TRBV18 combines with J gene TRBJ1-2; TRBD1 is a possible D gene (5 bases). Between the trimmed V and J ends, which lost 2 bases and 5 bases, there was a span of 15 bases. Germline assignment: CDR1 KGHSH and CDR2 LQKENI. The CDR3 has 15 amino acids. The CDR3 loop is CASSPRGLTGYGYTF. CDR3 sequence (DNA): TGTGCCAGCTCACCAAGGGGTTTAACGGGATATGGCTACACCTTC.

The J gene is TRBJ2-5, the V gene TRBV7-9, with D perhaps matching TRBD2 (6 bases). The length of the CDR3 is 15 residues. V lost 0 bases and J lost 3, with 11 bases in between. Germline CDR1 is SEHNR and CDR2 is FQNEAQ (reference sequence). CDR3 in DNA: TGTGCCAGCAGCTTAGCGCTTGGACTAAAAGAGACCCAGTACTTC. Protein: CASSLALGLKETQYF.

This clone has just a few counts. The chain joins TRBV2 to TRBJ2-5, with 8 nucleotides matching TRBD2. The CDR3 is 13 amino acids. Germline V gene sequence: CDR1 SNHLY, CDR2 FYNNEI. Unmatched junction bases numbered 6, after V lost 8 bases and J lost 4 bases. DNA of the CDR3: TGTGCCAGCGGGGCGGGAGGTAGAGAGACCCAGTACTTC. Protein product: CASGAGGRETQYF.

This clone was picked up a small number of times. The gene calls are TRBV7-9 and TRBJ2-5, with D perhaps given as TRBD1 or TRBD2 (6 bases each). Trimming removed 6 bases from V and 2 bases from J, with 19 bases in between. CDR1 and CDR2 (germline): SEHNR, FQNEAQ (reference sequence). This CDR3 region has 16 residues. In DNA form, the CDR3 reads TGTGCCAGCAGTTCACCAGCGGAGGGGGGTCAAGAGACCCAGTACTTC. As protein: CASSSPAEGGQETQYF. Drawing the rest from reference TRBV7-9 and TRBJ2-5, the complete variable domain is DTGVSQNPRHKITKRGQNVTFRCDPISEHNRLYWYRQTLGQGPEFLTYFQNEAQLEKSRLLSDRFSAERPKGSFSTLEIQRTEQGDSAMYLCASSSPAEGGQETQYFGPGTRLLVL.

CDR3 coding DNA: TGTGCCAGCAGCTCTCAAGGACTAGCGGGAGAATTTTCCTACAATGAGCAGTTCTTC. This sequence encodes CASSSQGLAGEFSYNEQFF. This chain connects TRBV7-2 to TRBJ2-1, with 13 bases identical to TRBD2. The germline V gene encodes CDR1 SGHTA and CDR2 FQGNSA. The ends lost 4 bases at V and 1 base at J; junction bases unmatched: 10. The CDR3 extends over 19 amino acids.

The chain carries TRBV9 and TRBJ2-1, with 9 bases matching TRBD2. CDR1 is SGDLS and CDR2 is YYNGEE in the germline V gene. The CDR3 extends over 15 amino acids. The V gene end was trimmed by 4 bases and the J gene end by 10 bases; junction bases not matched to a gene: 12. CDR3 sequence reads: CASSMVGSGRVEQFF. CDR3 nucleotides: TGTGCCAGCAGCATGGTGGGTAGCGGGAGAGTCGAGCAGTTCTTC.

The chain has TRBV7-2 and TRBJ2-2; 11 bases match TRBD2. The CDR3 runs to 16 residues. With 5 bases clipped from V and 6 bases from J, the junction kept 8 bases outside the gene matches. Germline lookup yields CDR1 SGHTA and CDR2 FQGNSA. CDR3 residues: CASSLTSGRPAGELFF. The CDR3 nucleotides read TGTGCCAGCAGCCTTACTAGCGGGAGACCGGCCGGGGAGCTGTTTTTT.

This clone appeared a few times. The chain links TRBV20-1 to TRBJ2-1; D not certain. V lost 1 base and J lost 13, with 11 bases in between. Germline lookup yields CDR1 DFQATT and CDR2 SNEGSKA (reference sequence). The length of the CDR3 is 11 residues. In DNA form, the CDR3 reads TGCAGTGCTAGAGGTCCTAACTCCCAGTTCTTC. Translation gives CSARGPNSQFF.

The chain joins TRBV29-1 to TRBJ2-1; no definite D call. The CDR3 sequence is 17 residues long. Germline V gene data show CDR1 as SQVTM and CDR2 as ANQGSEA. V shed 5 bases and J shed 0 bases, with 20 bases lying between them. The CDR3 spells CSVRGKGKVSSYNEQFF. Here the CDR3 DNA reads TGCAGCGTTCGCGGCAAAGGCAAAGTAAGCTCCTACAATGAGCAGTTCTTC.

This clone was found a few times. The chain is built from TRBV9 and TRBJ2-5, with 12 positions matching TRBD2. The germline V gene has CDR1 SGDLS and CDR2 YYNGEE. Trimming took 3 bases from V and 5 from J; bases not matched to a gene: 8. The CDR3 is 16 residues long. The CDR3 here is CASSAGTSGRLETQYF. The CDR3 DNA sequence: TGTGCCAGCAGCGCGGGGACTAGCGGGCGTTTGGAGACCCAGTACTTC.

V gene TRBV7-2 combines with J gene TRBJ2-7; D not certain. CDR1 is SGHTA, CDR2 FQGNSA, per germline. The V gene lost 1 base and the J gene lost 1 base, with 11 bases spanning the gap. The CDR3 is made up of 15 amino acids. CDR3 protein: CASSLGLVQSYEQYF. For the CDR3, the DNA is TGTGCCAGCAGCTTAGGGTTGGTACAGTCCTACGAGCAGTACTTC.